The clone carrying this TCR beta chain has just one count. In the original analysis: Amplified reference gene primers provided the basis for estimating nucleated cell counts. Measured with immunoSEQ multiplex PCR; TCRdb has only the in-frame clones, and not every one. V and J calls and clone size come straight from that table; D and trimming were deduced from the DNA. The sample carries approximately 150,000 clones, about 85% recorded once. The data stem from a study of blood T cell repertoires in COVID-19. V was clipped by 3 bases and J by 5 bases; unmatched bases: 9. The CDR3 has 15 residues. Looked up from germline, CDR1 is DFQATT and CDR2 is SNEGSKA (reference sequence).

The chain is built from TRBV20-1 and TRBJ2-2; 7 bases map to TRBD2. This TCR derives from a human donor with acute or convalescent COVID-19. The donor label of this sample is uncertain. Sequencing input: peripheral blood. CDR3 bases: TGCAGTGCTAGTAAGGCGGGGGAGTCAACCGGGGAGCTGTTTTTT. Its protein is CSASKAGESTGELFF.